This T cell receptor beta chain was sequenced during a study of T cell responses to AZD1222 COVID-19 vaccine. Doses given second, at about 4 or about 12 weeks, were pooled. Study-wide results and caveats: Repertoires were collected only later (after the peak T cell response had occurred). White British donors predominated, females outnumbered males, and clonal diversity was possibly underestimated.

The CDR3 is 16 residues long. Per the germline V gene, CDR1 is MGHRA and CDR2 is YSYEKL. The V and J ends lost 0 bases and 6 bases respectively, with 12 bases between them. Profiled with immunoSEQ multiplex PCR; TCRdb holds only in-frame clones, not every one. The table has 120,000 to 150,000 clones, about nine tenths seen once. In regard to this clone: Its antigen is not identified.

This rearrangement joins TRBV4-1 to TRBJ1-6; perhaps TRBD1 as D (5 bases). The origin of this receptor is an adult who received the AZD1222 COVID-19 vaccine. The sample consisted of peripheral blood, taken 28 days after the second AZD1222 dose. DNA of the CDR3: TGCGCCAGCAGCCAAGATGTAGGGGCTTTTAATTCACCCCTCCACTTT. It specifies CASSQDVGAFNSPLHF.